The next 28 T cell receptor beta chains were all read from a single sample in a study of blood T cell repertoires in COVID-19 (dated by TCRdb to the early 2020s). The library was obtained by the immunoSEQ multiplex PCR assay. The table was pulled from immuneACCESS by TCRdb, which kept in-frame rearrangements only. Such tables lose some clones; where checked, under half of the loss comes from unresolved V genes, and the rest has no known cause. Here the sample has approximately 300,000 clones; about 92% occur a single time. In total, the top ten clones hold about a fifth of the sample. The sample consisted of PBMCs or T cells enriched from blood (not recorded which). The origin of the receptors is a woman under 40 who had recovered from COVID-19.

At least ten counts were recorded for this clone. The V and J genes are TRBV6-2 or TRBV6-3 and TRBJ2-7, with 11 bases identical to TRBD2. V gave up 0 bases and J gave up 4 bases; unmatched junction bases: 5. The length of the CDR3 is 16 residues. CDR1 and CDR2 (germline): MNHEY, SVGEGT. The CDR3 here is CASSYSKLAGEYEQYF. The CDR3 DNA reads TGTGCCAGCAGTTACTCGAAACTAGCGGGAGAGTACGAGCAGTACTTC.

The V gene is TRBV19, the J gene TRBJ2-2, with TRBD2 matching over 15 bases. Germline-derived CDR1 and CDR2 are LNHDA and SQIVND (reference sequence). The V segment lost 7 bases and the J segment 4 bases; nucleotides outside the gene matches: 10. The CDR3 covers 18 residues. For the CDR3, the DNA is TGTGCCAGTACCCTGGGACTAGCGGGAGGAGGCAGCACCGGGGAGCTGTTTTTT. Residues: CASTLGLAGGGSTGELFF. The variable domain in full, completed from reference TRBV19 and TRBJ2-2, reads DGGITQSPKYLFRKEGQNVTLSCEQNLNHDAMYWYRQDPGQGLRLIYYSQIVNDFQKGDIAEGYSVSREKKESFPLTVTSAQKNPTAFYLCASTLGLAGGGSTGELFFGEGSRLTVL.

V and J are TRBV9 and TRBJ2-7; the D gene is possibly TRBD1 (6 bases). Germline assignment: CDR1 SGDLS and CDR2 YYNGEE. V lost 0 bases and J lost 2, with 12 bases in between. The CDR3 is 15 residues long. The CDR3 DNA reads TGTGCCAGCAGCGTAGGAATCGGGACACCCTACGAGCAGTACTTC. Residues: CASSVGIGTPYEQYF.

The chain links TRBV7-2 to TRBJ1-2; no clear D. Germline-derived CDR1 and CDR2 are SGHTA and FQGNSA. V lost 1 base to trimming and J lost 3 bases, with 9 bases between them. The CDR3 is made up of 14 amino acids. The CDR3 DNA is TGTGCCAGCAGCTTAGGAGGGTGGGACTATGGCTACACCTTC. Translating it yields CASSLGGWDYGYTF.

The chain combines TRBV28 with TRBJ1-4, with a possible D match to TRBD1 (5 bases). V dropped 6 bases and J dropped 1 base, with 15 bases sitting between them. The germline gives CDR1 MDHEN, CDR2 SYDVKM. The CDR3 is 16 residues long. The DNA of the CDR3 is TGTGCCAGCAGCCGGGGGGGGTCGGTAACTAATGAAAAACTGTTTTTT. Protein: CASSRGGSVTNEKLFF.

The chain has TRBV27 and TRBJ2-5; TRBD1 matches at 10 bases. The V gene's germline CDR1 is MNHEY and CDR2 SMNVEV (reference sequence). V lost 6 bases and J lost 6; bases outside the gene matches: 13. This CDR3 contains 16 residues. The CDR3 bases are TGTGCCAGCAGCGGAGGGCCGGGACAGGGGTGGAAGACCCAGTACTTC. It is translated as CASSGGPGQGWKTQYF.

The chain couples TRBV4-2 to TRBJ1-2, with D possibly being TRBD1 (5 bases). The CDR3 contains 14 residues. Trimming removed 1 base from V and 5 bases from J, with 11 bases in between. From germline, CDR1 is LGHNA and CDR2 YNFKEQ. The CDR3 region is CASSQGREGYGYTF. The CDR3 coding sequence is TGTGCCAGCAGCCAAGGCAGGGAGGGTTATGGCTACACCTTC.

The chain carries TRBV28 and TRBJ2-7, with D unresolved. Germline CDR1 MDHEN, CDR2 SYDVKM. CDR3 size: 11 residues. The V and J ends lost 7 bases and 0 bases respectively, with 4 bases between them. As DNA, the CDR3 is TGTGCCAGCACCAGCTCCTACGAGCAGTACTTC. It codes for CASTSSYEQYF. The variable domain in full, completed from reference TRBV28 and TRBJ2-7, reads DVKVTQSSRYLVKRTGEKVFLECVQDMDHENMFWYRQDPGLGLRLIYFSYDVKMKEKGDIPEGYSVSREKKERFSLILESASTNQTSMYLCASTSSYEQYFGPGTRLTVT.

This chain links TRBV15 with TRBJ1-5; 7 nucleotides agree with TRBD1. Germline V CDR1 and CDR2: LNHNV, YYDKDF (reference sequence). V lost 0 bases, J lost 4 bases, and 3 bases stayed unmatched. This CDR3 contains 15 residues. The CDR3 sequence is CATSREGDRNQPQHF. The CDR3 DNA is TGTGCCACCAGCAGAGAGGGGGACAGAAATCAGCCCCAGCATTTT.

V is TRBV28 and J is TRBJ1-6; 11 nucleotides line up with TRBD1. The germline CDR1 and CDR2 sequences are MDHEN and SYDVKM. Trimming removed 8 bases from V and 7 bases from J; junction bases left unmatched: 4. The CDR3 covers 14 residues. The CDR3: CASRGQGGNSPLHF. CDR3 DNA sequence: TGTGCCAGCCGGGGACAGGGGGGAAATTCACCCCTCCACTTT.

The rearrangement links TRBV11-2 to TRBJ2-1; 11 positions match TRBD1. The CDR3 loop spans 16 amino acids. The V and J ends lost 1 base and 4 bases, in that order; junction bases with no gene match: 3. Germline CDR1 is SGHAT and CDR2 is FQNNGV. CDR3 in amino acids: CASSLVGTGGYNEQFF. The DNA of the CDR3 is TGTGCCAGCAGCTTAGTGGGGACAGGGGGATACAATGAGCAGTTCTTC.

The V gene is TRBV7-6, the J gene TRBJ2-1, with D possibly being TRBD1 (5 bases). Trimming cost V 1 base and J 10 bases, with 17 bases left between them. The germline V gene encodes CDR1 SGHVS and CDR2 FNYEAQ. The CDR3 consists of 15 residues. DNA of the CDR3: TGTGCCAGCAGCTTAGAGGGGCCCCCCACCTACGAGCAGTTCTTC. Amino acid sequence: CASSLEGPPTYEQFF.

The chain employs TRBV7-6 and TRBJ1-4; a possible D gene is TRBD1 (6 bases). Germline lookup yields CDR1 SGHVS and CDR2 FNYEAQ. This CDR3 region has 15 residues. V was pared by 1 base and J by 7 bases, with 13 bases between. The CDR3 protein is CASSLGAGAFEKLFF. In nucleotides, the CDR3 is TGTGCCAGCAGCTTAGGCGCGGGGGCCTTTGAAAAACTGTTTTTT.

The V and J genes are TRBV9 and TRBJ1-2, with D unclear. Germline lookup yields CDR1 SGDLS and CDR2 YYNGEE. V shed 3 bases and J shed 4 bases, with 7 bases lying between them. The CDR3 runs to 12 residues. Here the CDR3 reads CASSARPYGYTF. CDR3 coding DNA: TGTGCCAGCAGCGCGCGCCCCTATGGCTACACCTTC.

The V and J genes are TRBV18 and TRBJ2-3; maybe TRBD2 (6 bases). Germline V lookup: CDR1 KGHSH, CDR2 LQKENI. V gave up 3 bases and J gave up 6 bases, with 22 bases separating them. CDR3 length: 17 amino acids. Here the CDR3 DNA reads TGTGCCAGCTCACCTCCGGGTGGGAGGACGTACGCGGATACGCAGTATTTT. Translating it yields CASSPPGGRTYADTQYF.

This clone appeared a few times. CDR3 coding DNA: TGTGCCAGCAGCGCATTCCCAACTAGCGGGAGGGAAAATGAGCAGTTCTTC. Translated, it gives CASSAFPTSGRENEQFF. The chain uses TRBV9 and TRBJ2-1, with TRBD2 matching 13 bases. Trimming cost V 3 bases and J 7 bases; bases outside gene matches: 10. CDR3 length: 17 amino acids. CDR1 and CDR2 (germline): SGDLS, YYNGEE.

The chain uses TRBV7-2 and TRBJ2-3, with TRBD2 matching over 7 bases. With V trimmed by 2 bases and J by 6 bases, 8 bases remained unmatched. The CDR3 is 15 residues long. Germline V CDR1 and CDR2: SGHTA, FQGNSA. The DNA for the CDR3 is TGTGCCAGCAGCTTAAGCGGGGTAGCTGCCGATACGCAGTATTTT. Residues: CASSLSGVAADTQYF.

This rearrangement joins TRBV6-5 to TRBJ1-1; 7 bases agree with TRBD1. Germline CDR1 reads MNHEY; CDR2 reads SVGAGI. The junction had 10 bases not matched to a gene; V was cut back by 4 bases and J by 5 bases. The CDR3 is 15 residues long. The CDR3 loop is CASSLSGQVRTEAFF. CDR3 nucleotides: TGTGCCAGCAGTTTATCCGGACAGGTGAGGACTGAAGCTTTCTTT.

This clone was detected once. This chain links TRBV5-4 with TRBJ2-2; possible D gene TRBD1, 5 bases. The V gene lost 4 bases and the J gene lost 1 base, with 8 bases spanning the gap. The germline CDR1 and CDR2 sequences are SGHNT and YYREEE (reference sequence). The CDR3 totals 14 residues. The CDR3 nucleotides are TGTGCCAGCAGCGAGCAGGGGAACACCGGGGAGCTGTTTTTT. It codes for CASSEQGNTGELFF.

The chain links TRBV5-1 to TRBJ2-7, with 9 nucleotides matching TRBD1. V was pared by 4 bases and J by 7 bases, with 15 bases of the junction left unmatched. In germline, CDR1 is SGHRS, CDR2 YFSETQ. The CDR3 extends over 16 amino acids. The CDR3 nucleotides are TGCGCCAGCAGCCCAGGGACAGGGAAGGGTTTGGGAGAGCAGTACTTC. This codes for CASSPGTGKGLGEQYF.

For the CDR3, the DNA is TGTGCCAGCAGCGCGGGACAGGTGGGCACTGAAGCTTTCTTT. Its protein product is CASSAGQVGTEAFF. J is TRBJ1-1 and V is TRBV9; 8 bases agree with TRBD1. Looked up from germline, CDR1 is SGDLS and CDR2 is YYNGEE. V was pared by 3 bases and J by 4 bases, with 5 bases of the junction left unmatched. The CDR3 sequence is 14 residues long.

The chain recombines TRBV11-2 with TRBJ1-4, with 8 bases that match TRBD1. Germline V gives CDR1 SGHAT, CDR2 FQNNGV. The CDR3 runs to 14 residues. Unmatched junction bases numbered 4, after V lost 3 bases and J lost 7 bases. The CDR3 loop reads CASSLQGAGEKLFF. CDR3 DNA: TGTGCCAGCAGCTTGCAGGGGGCGGGTGAAAAACTGTTTTTT.

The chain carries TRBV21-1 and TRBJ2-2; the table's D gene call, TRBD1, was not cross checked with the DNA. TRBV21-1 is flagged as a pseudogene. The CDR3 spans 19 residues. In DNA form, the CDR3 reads TGTGCCAGCAGCAATTGGGTGGACGCCAGGGGAAAAACGGACGGGGAGCTGTTTTTT. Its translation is CASSNWVDARGKTDGELFF.

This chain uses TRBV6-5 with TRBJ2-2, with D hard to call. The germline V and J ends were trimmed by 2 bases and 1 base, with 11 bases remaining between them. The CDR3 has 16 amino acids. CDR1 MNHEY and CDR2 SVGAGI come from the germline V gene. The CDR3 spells CASSYGNSLNTGELFF. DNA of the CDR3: TGTGCCAGCAGTTACGGAAACAGTCTGAACACCGGGGAGCTGTTTTTT.

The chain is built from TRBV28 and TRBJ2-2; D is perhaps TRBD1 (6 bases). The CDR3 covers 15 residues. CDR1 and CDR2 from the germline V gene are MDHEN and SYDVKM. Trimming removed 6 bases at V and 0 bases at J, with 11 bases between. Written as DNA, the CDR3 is TGTGCCAGCAGACCGGGACAAGCGAACACCGGGGAGCTGTTTTTT. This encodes CASRPGQANTGELFF.

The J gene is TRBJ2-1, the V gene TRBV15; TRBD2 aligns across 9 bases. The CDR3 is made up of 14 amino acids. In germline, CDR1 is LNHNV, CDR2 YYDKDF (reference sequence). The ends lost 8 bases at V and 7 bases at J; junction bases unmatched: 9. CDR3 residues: CATSTSGRGNEQFF. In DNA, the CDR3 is TGTGCCACCTCGACTAGCGGCCGGGGTAATGAGCAGTTCTTC.

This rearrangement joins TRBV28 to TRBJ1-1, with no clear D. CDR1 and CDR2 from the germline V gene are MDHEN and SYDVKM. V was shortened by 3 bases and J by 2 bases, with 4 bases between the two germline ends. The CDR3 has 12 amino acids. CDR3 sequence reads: CASSFLNTEAFF. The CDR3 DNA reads TGTGCCAGCAGTTTCCTTAACACTGAAGCTTTCTTT.

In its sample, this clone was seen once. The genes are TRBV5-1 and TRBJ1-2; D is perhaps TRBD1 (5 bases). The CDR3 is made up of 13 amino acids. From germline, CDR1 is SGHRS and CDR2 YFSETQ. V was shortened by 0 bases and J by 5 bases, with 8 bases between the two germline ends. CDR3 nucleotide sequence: TGCGCCAGCAGCTTGGGACAGACGTATGGCTACACCTTC. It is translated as CASSLGQTYGYTF.